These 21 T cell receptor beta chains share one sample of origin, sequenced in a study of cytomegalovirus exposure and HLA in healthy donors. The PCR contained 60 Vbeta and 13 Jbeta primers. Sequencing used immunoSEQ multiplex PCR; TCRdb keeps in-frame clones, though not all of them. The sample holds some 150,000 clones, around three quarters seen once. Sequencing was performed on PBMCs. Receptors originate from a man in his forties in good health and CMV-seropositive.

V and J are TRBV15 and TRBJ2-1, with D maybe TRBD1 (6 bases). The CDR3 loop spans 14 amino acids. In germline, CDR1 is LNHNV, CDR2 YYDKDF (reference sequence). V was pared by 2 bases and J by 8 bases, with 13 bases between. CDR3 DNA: TGTGCCACCAGCAGAACAGGGTTCGGGGATGAGCAGTTCTTC. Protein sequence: CATSRTGFGDEQFF. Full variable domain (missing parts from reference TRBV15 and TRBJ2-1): DAMVIQNPRYQVTQFGKPVTLSCSQTLNHNVMYWYQQKSSQAPKLLFHYYDKDFNNEADTPDNFQSRRPNTSFCFLDIRSPGLGDTAMYLCATSRTGFGDEQFFGPGTRLTVL.

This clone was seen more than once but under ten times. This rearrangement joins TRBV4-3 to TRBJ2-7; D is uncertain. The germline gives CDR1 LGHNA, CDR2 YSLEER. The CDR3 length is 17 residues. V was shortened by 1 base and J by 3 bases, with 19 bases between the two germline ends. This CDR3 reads CASSQVVGTQVIYEQYF. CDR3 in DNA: TGCGCCAGCAGCCAAGTCGTAGGCACCCAGGTGATCTACGAGCAGTACTTC.

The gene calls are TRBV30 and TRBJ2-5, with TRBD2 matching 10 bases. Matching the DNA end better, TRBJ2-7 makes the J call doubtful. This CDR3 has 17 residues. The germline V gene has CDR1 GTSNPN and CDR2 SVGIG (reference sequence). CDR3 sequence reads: CAWRGTSAAPWGYEQYF. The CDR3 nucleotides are TGTGCCTGGAGAGGGACTAGCGCGGCCCCGTGGGGTTACGAGCAGTACTTC.

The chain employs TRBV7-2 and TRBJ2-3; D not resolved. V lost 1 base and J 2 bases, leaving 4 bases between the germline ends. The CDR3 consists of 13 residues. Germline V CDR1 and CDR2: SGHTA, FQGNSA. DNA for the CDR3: TGTGCCAGCAGCTTAGTTTACACAGATACGCAGTATTTT. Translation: CASSLVYTDTQYF.

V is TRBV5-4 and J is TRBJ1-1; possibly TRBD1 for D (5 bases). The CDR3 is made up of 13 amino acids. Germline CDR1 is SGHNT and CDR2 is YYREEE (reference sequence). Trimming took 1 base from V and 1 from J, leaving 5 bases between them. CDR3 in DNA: TGTGCCAGCAGCTTGCAGGGGAACACTGAAGCTTTCTTT. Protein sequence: CASSLQGNTEAFF.

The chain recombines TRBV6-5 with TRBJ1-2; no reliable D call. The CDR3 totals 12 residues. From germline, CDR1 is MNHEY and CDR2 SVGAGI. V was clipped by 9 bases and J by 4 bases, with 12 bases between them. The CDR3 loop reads CASAGVGYGYTF. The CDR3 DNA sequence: TGTGCCAGTGCGGGAGTAGGCTATGGCTACACCTTC.

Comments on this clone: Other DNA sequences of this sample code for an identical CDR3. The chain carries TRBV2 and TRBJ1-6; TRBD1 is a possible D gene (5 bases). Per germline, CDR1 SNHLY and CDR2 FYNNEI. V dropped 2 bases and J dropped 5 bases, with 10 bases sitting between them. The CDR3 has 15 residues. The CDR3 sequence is CASSERQTDNSPLHF. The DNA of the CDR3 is TGTGCCAGCAGTGAAAGACAGACCGATAATTCACCCCTCCACTTT.

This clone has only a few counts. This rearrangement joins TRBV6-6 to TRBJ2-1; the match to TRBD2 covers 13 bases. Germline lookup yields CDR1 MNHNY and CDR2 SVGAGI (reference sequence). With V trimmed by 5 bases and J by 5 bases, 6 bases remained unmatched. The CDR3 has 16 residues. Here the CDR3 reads CASSPRTSGGHNEQFF. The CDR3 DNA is TGTGCCAGCAGTCCCCGGACTAGCGGGGGACACAATGAGCAGTTCTTC.

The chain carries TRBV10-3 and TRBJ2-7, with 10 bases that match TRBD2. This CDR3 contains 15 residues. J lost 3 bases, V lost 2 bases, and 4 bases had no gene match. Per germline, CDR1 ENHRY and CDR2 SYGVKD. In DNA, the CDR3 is TGTGCCATCAGTGAGGAGATAGCGGGGGGCTACGAGCAGTACTTC. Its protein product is CAISEEIAGGYEQYF.

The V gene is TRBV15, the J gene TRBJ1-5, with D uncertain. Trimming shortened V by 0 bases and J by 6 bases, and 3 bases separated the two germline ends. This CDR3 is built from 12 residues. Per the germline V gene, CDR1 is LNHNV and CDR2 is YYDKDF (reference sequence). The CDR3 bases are TGTGCCACCAGCAGAGATAGTCAGCCCCAGCATTTT. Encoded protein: CATSRDSQPQHF. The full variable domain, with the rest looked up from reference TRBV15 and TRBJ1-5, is DAMVIQNPRYQVTQFGKPVTLSCSQTLNHNVMYWYQQKSSQAPKLLFHYYDKDFNNEADTPDNFQSRRPNTSFCFLDIRSPGLGDTAMYLCATSRDSQPQHFGDGTRLSIL.

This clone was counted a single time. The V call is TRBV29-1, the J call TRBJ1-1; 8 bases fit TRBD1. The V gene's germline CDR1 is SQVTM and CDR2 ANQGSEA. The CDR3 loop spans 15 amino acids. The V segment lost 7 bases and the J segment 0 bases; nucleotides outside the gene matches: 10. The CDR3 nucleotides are TGCAGCGCTGGACAGGGTCCAAGTGTGAACACTGAAGCTTTCTTT. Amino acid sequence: CSAGQGPSVNTEAFF.

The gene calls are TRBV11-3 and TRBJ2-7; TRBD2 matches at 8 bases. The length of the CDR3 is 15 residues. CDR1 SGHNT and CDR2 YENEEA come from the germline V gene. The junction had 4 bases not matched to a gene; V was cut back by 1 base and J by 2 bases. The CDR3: CASSLGTSGTYEQYF. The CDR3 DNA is TGTGCCAGCAGCTTAGGAACTAGCGGTACCTACGAGCAGTACTTC.

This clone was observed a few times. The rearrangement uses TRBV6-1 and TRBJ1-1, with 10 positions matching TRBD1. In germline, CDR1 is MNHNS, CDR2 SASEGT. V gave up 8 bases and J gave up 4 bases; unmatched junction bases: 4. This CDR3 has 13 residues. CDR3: CASWRQGATEAFF. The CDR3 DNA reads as TGTGCCAGCTGGCGACAGGGGGCCACTGAAGCTTTCTTT.

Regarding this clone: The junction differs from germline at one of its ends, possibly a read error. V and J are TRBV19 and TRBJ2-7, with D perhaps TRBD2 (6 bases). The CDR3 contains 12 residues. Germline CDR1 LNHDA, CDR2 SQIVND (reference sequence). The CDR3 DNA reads TGTGCCAGTAGTCCAAAGGAGGGGCGCCCAAACTTC. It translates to CASSPKEGRPNF.

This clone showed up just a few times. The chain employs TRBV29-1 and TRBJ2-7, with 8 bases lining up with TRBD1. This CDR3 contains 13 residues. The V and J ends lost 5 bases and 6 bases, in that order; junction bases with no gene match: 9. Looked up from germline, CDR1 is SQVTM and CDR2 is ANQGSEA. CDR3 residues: CSVRWTGQGEQYF. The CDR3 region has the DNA TGCAGCGTTAGGTGGACAGGGCAGGGCGAGCAGTACTTC.

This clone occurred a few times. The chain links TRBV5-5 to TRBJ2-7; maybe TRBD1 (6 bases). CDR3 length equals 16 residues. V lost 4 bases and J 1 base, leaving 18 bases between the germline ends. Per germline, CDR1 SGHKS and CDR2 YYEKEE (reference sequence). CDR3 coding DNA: TGTGCCAGCAGCCTCGGCTGGGGGCCGAATTCCTACGAGCAGTACTTC. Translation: CASSLGWGPNSYEQYF.

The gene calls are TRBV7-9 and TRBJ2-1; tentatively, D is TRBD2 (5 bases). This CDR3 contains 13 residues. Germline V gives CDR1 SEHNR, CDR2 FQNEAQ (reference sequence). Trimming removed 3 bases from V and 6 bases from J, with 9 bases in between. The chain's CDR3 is CASSFGSFNEQFF. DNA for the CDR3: TGTGCCAGCAGCTTTGGGAGTTTCAATGAGCAGTTCTTC.

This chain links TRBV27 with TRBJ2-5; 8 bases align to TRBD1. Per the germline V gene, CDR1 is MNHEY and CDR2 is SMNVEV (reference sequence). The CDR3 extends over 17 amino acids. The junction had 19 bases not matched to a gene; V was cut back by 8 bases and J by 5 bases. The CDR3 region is CASQEGSYRGILETQYF. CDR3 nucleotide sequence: TGTGCCAGCCAGGAAGGGTCGTACAGGGGGATTTTGGAGACCCAGTACTTC.

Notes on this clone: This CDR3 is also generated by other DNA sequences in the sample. CDR3 protein: CASSLSSYEQYF. CDR3 nucleotides: TGCGCCAGCAGCCTTAGCTCCTACGAGCAGTACTTC. V is TRBV5-1 and J is TRBJ2-7; no clear D. V dropped 4 bases and J dropped 0 bases, with 5 bases sitting between them. Germline assignment: CDR1 SGHRS and CDR2 YFSETQ. There are 12 residues in the CDR3.

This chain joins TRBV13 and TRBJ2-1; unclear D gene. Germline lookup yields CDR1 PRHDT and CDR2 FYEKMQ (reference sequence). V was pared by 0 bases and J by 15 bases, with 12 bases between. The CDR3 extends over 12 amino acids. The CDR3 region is CASSLGFSRRFF. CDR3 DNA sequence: TGTGCCAGCAGCTTAGGTTTTTCCCGTCGGTTCTTC.

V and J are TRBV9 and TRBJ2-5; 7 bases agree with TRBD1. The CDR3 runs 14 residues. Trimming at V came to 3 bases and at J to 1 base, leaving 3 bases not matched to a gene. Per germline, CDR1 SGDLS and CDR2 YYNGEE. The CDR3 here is CASSGTGVQETQYF. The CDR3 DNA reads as TGTGCCAGCAGCGGTACAGGGGTCCAAGAGACCCAGTACTTC.